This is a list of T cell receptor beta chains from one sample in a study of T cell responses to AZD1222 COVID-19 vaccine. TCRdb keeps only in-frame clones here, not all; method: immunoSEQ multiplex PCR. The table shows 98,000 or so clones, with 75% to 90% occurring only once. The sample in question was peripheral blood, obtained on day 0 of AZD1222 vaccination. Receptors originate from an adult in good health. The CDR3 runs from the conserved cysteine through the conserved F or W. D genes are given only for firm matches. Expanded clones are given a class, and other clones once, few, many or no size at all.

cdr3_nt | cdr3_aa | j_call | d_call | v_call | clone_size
TGTGCCAGCAGCCCGACTGAGAGCTCCTACGAGCAGTACTTC | CASSPTESSYEQYF | TRBJ2-7 | - | TRBV6-5 | few
TGTGCCAGCAGCCCCGGTCAGGGATTCTCCTACAATGAGCAGTTCTTC | CASSPGQGFSYNEQFF | TRBJ2-1 | - | TRBV5-4 | -
TGTGCTAGTGTACCAGTAGGGTCTGGAAACACCATATATTTT | CASVPVGSGNTIYF | TRBJ1-3 | - | TRBV12-5 | -
TGTGCCTGGAGTCTAGGGCTTGGAAACACCATATATTTT | CAWSLGLGNTIYF | TRBJ1-3 | - | TRBV30 | -
TGTGCCAGTAAGCAGACAGGCAGCCTCACCTACGAGCAGTACTTC | CASKQTGSLTYEQYF | TRBJ2-7 | - | TRBV19 | -
TGTGCCAGCAGCCTCGGGGGCCGGGGGTCCTACAATGAGCAGTTCTTC | CASSLGGRGSYNEQFF | TRBJ2-1 | - | TRBV5-4 | -
TGCGCCAGCAGCCCCCGGGAGGGGGGCAACACTGAAGCTTTCTTT | CASSPREGGNTEAFF | TRBJ1-1 | - | TRBV5-1 | -
TGCGCCAGCAGGGATCGAGGGGGCAGTGATTCACCCCTCCACTTT | CASRDRGGSDSPLHF | TRBJ1-6 | TRBD1 | TRBV10-2 | -
TGTGCCAGCAGTAGTGAAAGGGGTTATGGCTACACCTTC | CASSSERGYGYTF | TRBJ1-2 | - | TRBV6-6 | -
TGCGCCAGCAGCTTGGCCGGGGCCCAAGAGACCCAGTACTTC | CASSLAGAQETQYF | TRBJ2-5 | - | TRBV5-1 | -
TGCGCCAGCAGCCAGACAGGGGTGTATGGCTACACCTTC | CASSQTGVYGYTF | TRBJ1-2 | TRBD1 | TRBV5-1 | -
TGCAGTGTTAGGGACGGTGGCTACACCTTC | CSVRDGGYTF | TRBJ1-2 | - | TRBV20-1 | -
TGTGCCAGCAGCGCCTGGAGCGGGGGAGCTACCGGGGAGCTGTTTTTT | CASSAWSGGATGELFF | TRBJ2-2 | TRBD2 | TRBV9 | -
TGTGCCAGTAGTGCATCGGAGGGCACAGATACGCAGTATTTT | CASSASEGTDTQYF | TRBJ2-3 | - | TRBV19 | few
TGTGCCAGCAGCTCGGGACTAGCGGGGGGCTACGAGCAGTACTTC | CASSSGLAGGYEQYF | TRBJ2-7 | TRBD2 | TRBV7-2 | -
TGTGCCAGCAGTGACTCAGGAGTGGATACGCAGTATTTT | CASSDSGVDTQYF | TRBJ2-3 | - | TRBV6-4 | -
TGCGCCAGCAGCTTGTCAGTCAGCGGGGGGGCGAATGAGCAGTTCTTC | CASSLSVSGGANEQFF | TRBJ2-1 | TRBD2 | TRBV5-1 | -
TGTGCCAGCAGGGGGGCAGATACGCAGTATTTT | CASRGADTQYF | TRBJ2-3 | - | TRBV11-2 | -
TGTGCCAGCAGCTTAGCGCCCGGAGGGGGGCTTGCTTCGGTTACCGGGGAGCTGTTTTTT | CASSLAPGGGLASVTGELFF | TRBJ2-2 | - | TRBV11-3 | once
TGTGCCTGGAGTGAACAGAGTTCTAACTATGGCTACACCTTC | CAWSEQSSNYGYTF | TRBJ1-2 | - | TRBV30 | -
TGTGCCAGCAGCTTAGGCGGGACTCCACGGTACAATGAGCAGTTCTTC | CASSLGGTPRYNEQFF | TRBJ2-1 | - | TRBV7-9 | -
TGTGCCAGCAGTTACTCTCCTAGCGGGGATGTCTACGAGCAGTACTTC | CASSYSPSGDVYEQYF | TRBJ2-7 | TRBD2 | TRBV6-5 | -
TGCGCCAGCAGCGCCACCGGGACCCACACAGATACGCAGTATTTT | CASSATGTHTDTQYF | TRBJ2-3 | - | TRBV5-1 | -
TGTGCCAGCAGTTTACTTTTTGGGACAGGGTCCTACGAGCAGTACTTC | CASSLLFGTGSYEQYF | TRBJ2-7 | TRBD1 | TRBV28 | -
TGTGCCAGCAGTGAAGCGTTGTTAGGGGGCCGCCAAGAGACCCAGTACTTC | CASSEALLGGRQETQYF | TRBJ2-5 | TRBD1 | TRBV6-1 | -
TGTGCCAGCTCACCATATAATCCAGGTCCCTACGAGCAGTACTTC | CASSPYNPGPYEQYF | TRBJ2-7 | - | TRBV18 | -
TGTGCCAGCAGCTTTGGGGGGCCTGACAATGAGCAGTTCTTC | CASSFGGPDNEQFF | TRBJ2-1 | - | TRBV7-3 | -
TGCGCCAGCAGCCAAAAAACAGGAATCACTGAAGCTTTCTTT | CASSQKTGITEAFF | TRBJ1-1 | - | TRBV5-1 | once
TGTGCCAGCAGCCAAGATCCCGCGGCTGGGGCAGCTTTCTTT | CASSQDPAAGAAFF | TRBJ1-1 | - | TRBV3-1/TRBV3-2 | -
TGTGCCTGGTGGAATGGGGTCCGCACTGAAGCTTTCTTT | CAWWNGVRTEAFF | TRBJ1-1 | - | TRBV30 | -
TGCGCCAGCAGTCGTACACAAGAGACCCAGTACTTC | CASSRTQETQYF | TRBJ2-5 | - | TRBV10-2 | -
TGTGCCAGCAGCTCCCACGGGGGCCTGGAAGATACGCAGTATTTT | CASSSHGGLEDTQYF | TRBJ2-3 | - | TRBV11-3 | -
TGTGCCAGTAGTATCCCAGGTGGTTTCGGCTACACCTTC | CASSIPGGFGYTF | TRBJ1-2 | - | TRBV19 | few
TGTGCCAGCAGTGAAGTACGCGGGGAGGAAGCTTTCTTT | CASSEVRGEEAFF | TRBJ1-1 | - | TRBV2 | -
TGTGCCAGCAGTGACTCCGACTCCGAAAGGGAGGGGGCAGGCTACGAGCAGTACTTC | CASSDSDSEREGAGYEQYF | TRBJ2-7 | - | TRBV6-4 | -